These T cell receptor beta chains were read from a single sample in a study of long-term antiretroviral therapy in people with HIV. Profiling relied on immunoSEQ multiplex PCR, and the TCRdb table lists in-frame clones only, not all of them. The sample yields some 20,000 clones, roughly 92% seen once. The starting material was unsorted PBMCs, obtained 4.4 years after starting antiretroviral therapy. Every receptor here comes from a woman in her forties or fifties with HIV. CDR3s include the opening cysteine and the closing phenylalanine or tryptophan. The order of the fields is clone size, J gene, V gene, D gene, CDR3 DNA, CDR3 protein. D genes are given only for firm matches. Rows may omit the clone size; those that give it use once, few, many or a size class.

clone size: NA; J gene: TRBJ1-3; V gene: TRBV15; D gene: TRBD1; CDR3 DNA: TGTGCCACCAGCACCGGGACAGTCACTGGAAACACCATATATTTT; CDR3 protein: CATSTGTVTGNTIYF
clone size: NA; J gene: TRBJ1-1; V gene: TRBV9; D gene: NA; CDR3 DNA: TGTGCCAGCAGCGTAAGGGTGAACACTGAAGCTTTCTTT; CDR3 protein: CASSVRVNTEAFF
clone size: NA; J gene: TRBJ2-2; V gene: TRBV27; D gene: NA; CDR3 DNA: TGTGCCAGCAAATGGCTGGGGACCGGGGAGCTGTTTTTT; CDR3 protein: CASKWLGTGELFF
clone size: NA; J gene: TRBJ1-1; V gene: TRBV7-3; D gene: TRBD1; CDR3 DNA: TGTGCCAGCAGCGCCACAGGGGGCACTGAAGCTTTCTTT; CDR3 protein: CASSATGGTEAFF
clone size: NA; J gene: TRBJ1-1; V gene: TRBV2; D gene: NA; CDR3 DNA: TGTGCCAGCAGTGAAGGAGGAGGGAATACTGAAGCTTTCTTT; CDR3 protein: CASSEGGGNTEAFF
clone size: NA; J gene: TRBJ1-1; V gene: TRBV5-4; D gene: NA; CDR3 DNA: TGTGCCAGCAGCCGAAGGGAGGACAGAGAAGCTTTCTTT; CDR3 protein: CASSRREDREAFF
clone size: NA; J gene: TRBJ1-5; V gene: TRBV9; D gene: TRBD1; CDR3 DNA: TGTGCCAGCAGCGTAGTTCCTAGGACAGGAAATCAGCCCCAGCATTTT; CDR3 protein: CASSVVPRTGNQPQHF
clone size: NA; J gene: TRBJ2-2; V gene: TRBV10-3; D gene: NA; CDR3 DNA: TGTGCCACCAGGGGACAGAACACCGGGGAGCTGTTTTTT; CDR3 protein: CATRGQNTGELFF
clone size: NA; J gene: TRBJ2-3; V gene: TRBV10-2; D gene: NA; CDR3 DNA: TGCGCCAGCAGTGCCTCGACTAGCACAGATACGCAGTATTTT; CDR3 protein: CASSASTSTDTQYF
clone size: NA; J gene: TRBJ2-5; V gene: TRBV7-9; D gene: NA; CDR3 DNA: TGTGCCAGCAGTTTCCCATACGGGTGGGGAGAGACCCAGTACTTC; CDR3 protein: CASSFPYGWGETQYF
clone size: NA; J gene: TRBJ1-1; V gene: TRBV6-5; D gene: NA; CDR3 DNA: TGTGCCAGCAGTTACCAGGGGAACACTGAAGCTTTCTTT; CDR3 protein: CASSYQGNTEAFF
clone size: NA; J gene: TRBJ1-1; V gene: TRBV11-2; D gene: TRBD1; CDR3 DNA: TGTGCCAGTTCGGGACAGATGAACACTGAAGCTTTCTTT; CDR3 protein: CASSGQMNTEAFF
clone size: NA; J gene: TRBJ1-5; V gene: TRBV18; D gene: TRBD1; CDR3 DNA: TGTGCCAGCTCACCTGACAGGGGAGGCAATCAGCCCCAGCATTTT; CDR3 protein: CASSPDRGGNQPQHF
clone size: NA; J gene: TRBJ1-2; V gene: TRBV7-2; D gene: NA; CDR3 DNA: TGTGCCAGCAGCTTAGGGGGGGCGTACTATGGCTACACCTTC; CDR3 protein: CASSLGGAYYGYTF
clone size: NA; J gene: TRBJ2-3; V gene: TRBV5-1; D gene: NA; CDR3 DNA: TGCGCCAGCAGCCCGACGGCCGGGACAGATACGCAGTATTTT; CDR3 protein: CASSPTAGTDTQYF
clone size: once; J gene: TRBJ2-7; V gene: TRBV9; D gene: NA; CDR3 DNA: TGTGCCAGCAGCGTTTCGGACAGAAGCTCCTACGAGCAGTACTTC; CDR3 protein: CASSVSDRSSYEQYF
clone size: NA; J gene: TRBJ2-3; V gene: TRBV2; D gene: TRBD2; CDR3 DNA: TGTGCCAGCAGTGAAGGTTCGGGGGGATTAGGCACAGATACGCAGTATTTT; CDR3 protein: CASSEGSGGLGTDTQYF
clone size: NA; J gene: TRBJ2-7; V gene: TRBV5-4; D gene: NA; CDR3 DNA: TGTGCCAGCAGCTTGGTGGGATTCAACGAGCAGTACTTC; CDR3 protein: CASSLVGFNEQYF
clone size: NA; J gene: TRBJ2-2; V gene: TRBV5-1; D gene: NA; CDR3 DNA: TGCGCCAGCAGCAATCAGGGTACCGGGGAGCTGTTTTTT; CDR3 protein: CASSNQGTGELFF
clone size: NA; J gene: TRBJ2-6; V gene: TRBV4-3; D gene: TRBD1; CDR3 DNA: TGCGCCAGCAGCCAAGATTCGGACAGGTATAGCTCTGGGGCCAACGTCCTGACTTTC; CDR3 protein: CASSQDSDRYSSGANVLTF
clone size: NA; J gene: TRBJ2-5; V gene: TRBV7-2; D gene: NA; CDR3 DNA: TGTGCCAGCAGCTTTAGCGGTGTCCGCCAAGAGACCCAGTACTTC; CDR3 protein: CASSFSGVRQETQYF
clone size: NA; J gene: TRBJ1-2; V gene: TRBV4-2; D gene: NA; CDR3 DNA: TGTGCCAGCAGCCAAGTTGACGGCTACACCTTC; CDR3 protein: CASSQVDGYTF
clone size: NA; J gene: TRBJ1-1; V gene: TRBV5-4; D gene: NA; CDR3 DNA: TGTGCCAGCAGCTTGGAAATGAACACTGAAGCTTTCTTT; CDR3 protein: CASSLEMNTEAFF
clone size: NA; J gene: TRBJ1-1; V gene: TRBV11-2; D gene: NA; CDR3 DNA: TGTGCCAGCAGCCTCCTCGAGGTGGGAACTGAAGCTTTCTTT; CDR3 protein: CASSLLEVGTEAFF
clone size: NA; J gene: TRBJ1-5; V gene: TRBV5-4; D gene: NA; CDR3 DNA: TGTGCCAGCAGCTTAGAAAAGGAGTATAGCAATCAGCCCCAGCATTTT; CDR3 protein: CASSLEKEYSNQPQHF
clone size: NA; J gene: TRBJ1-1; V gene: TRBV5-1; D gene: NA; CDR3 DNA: TGCGCCAGCCATTACGGGGACACCTCCTCGAACACTGAAGCTTTCTTT; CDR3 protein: CASHYGDTSSNTEAFF